These 4 T cell receptor beta chains were sequenced from one sample in a study of technical replicates of blood from a handful of donors. TCRdb's copy holds only in-frame clones and misses some; the assay was immunoSEQ multiplex PCR. This table has fewer than 85,000 clones, roughly 92% appearing once. Sequenced sample: T cells isolated from PBMCs. These receptors originate from a human donor in good health.

This clone was seen a few times. The chain combines TRBV7-2 with TRBJ2-7; D ambiguous. This CDR3 has 17 amino acids. With 2 bases removed from V and 0 bases from J, the gap between germline ends came to 17 bases. From germline, CDR1 is SGHTA and CDR2 FQGNSA. The chain's CDR3 is CASSLHVNPQASYEQYF. As DNA, the CDR3 is TGTGCCAGCAGCTTACATGTTAACCCCCAGGCCTCCTACGAGCAGTACTTC.

The genes are TRBV4-2 and TRBJ2-3; D is possibly TRBD2 (5 bases). The germline gives CDR1 LGHNA, CDR2 YNFKEQ. Trimming took off 0 bases at V and 4 bases at J, with 14 bases between the two ends. The CDR3 is 16 amino acids. The CDR3 loop is CASSQDLTTGADTQYF. CDR3 sequence (DNA): TGTGCCAGCAGCCAAGATTTGACGACCGGGGCAGATACGCAGTATTTT.

The rearrangement joins TRBV28 to TRBJ2-1, with unresolved D. The CDR3 is 12 residues long. Trimming removed 3 bases from V and 4 bases from J, with 4 bases in between. Germline V CDR1 and CDR2: MDHEN, SYDVKM. CDR3 region: CASSFRYNEQFF. The CDR3 nucleotides are TGTGCCAGCAGTTTTCGGTACAATGAGCAGTTCTTC.

The rearrangement joins TRBV11-3 to TRBJ1-5; D is undetermined. The CDR3 is made up of 15 amino acids. Between the trimmed V and J ends, which lost 1 base and 3 bases, there was a span of 10 bases. Looked up from germline, CDR1 is SGHNT and CDR2 is YENEEA. The CDR3 protein is CASSLGGRDNQPQHF. Written as DNA, the CDR3 is TGTGCCAGCAGCTTAGGAGGACGGGACAATCAGCCCCAGCATTTT.